This T cell receptor beta chain was obtained from a study of control samples from healthy donors and cancer patients. The table came from immunoSEQ multiplex PCR; TCRdb's copy has only in-frame clones and leaves some out. The data contain about 110,000 clones, about four fifths of them singletons. Germline V gives CDR1 MNHNS, CDR2 SASEGT. V lost 3 bases to trimming and J lost 0 bases, with 7 bases between them. CDR3 length: 14 amino acids. The TCR originated in a woman aged 45-59 years in good health. The rearrangement uses TRBV6-1 and TRBJ2-3, with D unresolved. The material sequenced was blood. The CDR3 DNA reads as TGTGCCAGCAGTGAGGTTGACAGCACAGATACGCAGTATTTT. Encoded protein: CASSEVDSTDTQYF.